There are a few counts of the clone carrying this T cell receptor (beta chain). J lost 9 bases, V lost 6 bases, and 10 bases had no gene match. From germline, CDR1 is SNHLY and CDR2 FYNNEI. The CDR3 is 14 amino acids. Library preparation (for TCRbeta) was performed with unique molecular identifiers. One entry per CDR3 protein, called by TCRdb with MiXCR from the PCR reads. The sample yields approximately 630,000 distinct CDR3 sequences, about 12% seen once. These data come from a study of T-cell reconstitution after alpha-beta-depleted transplantation in children. The chain couples TRBV2 to TRBJ2-1; the match to TRBD1 covers 8 bases. This receptor was identified in a girl aged 2 to 10 with congenital amegakaryocytic thrombocytopenia, due to receive a stem cell transplant. The sample here was PBMCs, taken before TCRalphabeta/CD19-depleted stem cell transplant. This CDR3 reads CASRVGQGPSEQFF. The CDR3 DNA sequence: TGTGCCAGCAGGGTCGGACAGGGACCTAGTGAGCAGTTCTTC.